This T cell receptor (beta chain) was documented in a study of blood T cell repertoires in COVID-19. For the study at large: Samples of COVID-19 (acute and convalescent) were obtained from the United States, Italy and Spain. The cDNA or gDNA used as material had been derived from T cells, B-cell-depleted T cells, or PBMCs.

How the authors handled the data: Reference gene primers were amplified, and this amplification served to estimate nucleated cell counts. Libraries were prepared by immunoSEQ multiplex PCR; TCRdb keeps only in-frame clonotypes and omits some of them. V and J calls and clone size come straight from that table; D and trimming were deduced from the DNA. Here the sample spans under 300,000 clones, about nine tenths being singletons. The cohort comprised adults aged about 18 to 89 years residing in about two dozen US areas. Germline CDR1 reads SNHLY; CDR2 reads FYNNEI. Trimming removed 2 bases from V and 4 bases from J; junction bases left unmatched: 2. This CDR3 region has 15 residues.

The sequenced material came from PBMCs or T cells enriched from blood (not recorded which). The sequence derives from a woman aged 40 to 49 with acute COVID-19. V gene TRBV2 combines with J gene TRBJ1-5; 10 bases align to TRBD1. CDR3 nucleotide sequence: TGTGCCAGCAGTGAACGGGACAGGGGTAATCAGCCCCAGCATTTT. Translated, it gives CASSERDRGNQPQHF.